The 16 T cell receptor beta chains given below trace back to one sample, sequenced in a study of blood T cell repertoires in COVID-19. Only in-frame clones appear in the TCRdb table, and some are missing; sequencing was by immunoSEQ multiplex PCR. The sample contains 150,000 to 200,000 clones, about 85% of which appear only once. The sequenced sample consisted of peripheral blood. Receptors originate from a man aged 18 to 35 with acute or convalescent COVID-19.

The rearrangement links TRBV2 to TRBJ2-7; 7 positions agree with TRBD1. V dropped 4 bases and J dropped 4; count of bases not matched to a gene: 10. The CDR3 extends over 15 amino acids. CDR1 is SNHLY and CDR2 is FYNNEI in the germline V gene. The CDR3 nucleotides read TGTGCCAGCAGTGGGGACAGAACAAATATTTACGAGCAGTACGTC. Residues: CASSGDRTNIYEQYV.

This clone appeared once. The chain recombines TRBV2 with TRBJ2-7; D not resolved. Germline V gene lookup returns CDR1 SNHLY and CDR2 FYNNEI. Trimming left V 7 bases short and J 2 bases short, with 12 bases between. The CDR3 length is 13 residues. The DNA for the CDR3 is TGTGCCAGCACGGTGGCTGGAGCCTACGAGCAGTACTTC. This encodes CASTVAGAYEQYF.

The CDR3 loop reads CASSLSGDSHEKLFF. The DNA for the CDR3 is TGTGCCAGCAGCTTATCAGGCGACAGTCATGAAAAACTGTTTTTT. The rearrangement joins TRBV7-9 to TRBJ1-4, with D possibly TRBD1 on 5 matching bases. The germline V gene has CDR1 SEHNR and CDR2 FQNEAQ (reference sequence). CDR3 length equals 15 residues. Trimming left V 2 bases short and J 6 bases short, with 13 bases between.

Only one count was recorded for this clone. This chain joins TRBV3-1 (or the pseudogene TRBV3-2) and TRBJ1-3; D remains ambiguous. The CDR3 is 14 amino acids. The V and J ends lost 1 base and 0 bases respectively, with 4 bases between them. The germline gives CDR1 LGHDT, CDR2 YNNKEL (reference sequence). The CDR3 nucleotides read TGTGCCAGCAGCCAAGCTCTCTCTGGAAACACCATATATTTT. Protein: CASSQALSGNTIYF.

This clone has more than one count but fewer than ten. The gene calls are TRBV4-2 and TRBJ1-2; D not certain. The V and J ends lost 0 bases and 3 bases respectively, with 11 bases between them. This CDR3 has 15 residues. Germline values: CDR1 LGHNA, CDR2 YNFKEQ. The CDR3 is CASSQDVVGDYGYTF. In DNA form, the CDR3 reads TGTGCCAGCAGCCAAGATGTAGTCGGGGACTATGGCTACACCTTC.

This chain connects TRBV30 to TRBJ1-6, with 8 bases lining up with TRBD1. This CDR3 spans 15 amino acids. The ends lost 4 bases at V and 10 bases at J; junction bases unmatched: 12. Germline CDR1 and CDR2: GTSNPN and SVGIG (reference sequence). The CDR3 sequence: CAWTELQGVVSPLHF. CDR3 nucleotide sequence: TGTGCCTGGACCGAACTACAGGGGGTCGTATCACCCCTCCACTTT.

The J gene is TRBJ1-1, the V gene TRBV11-2; no firm D call. The CDR3 runs to 14 residues. V gave up 2 bases and J gave up 1 base, with 8 bases separating them. Germline V gene data show CDR1 as SGHAT and CDR2 as FQNNGV. CDR3 DNA: TGTGCCAGCAGCTTACCCAGGCAGAACACTGAAGCTTTCTTT. Encoded protein: CASSLPRQNTEAFF.

This clone has more than one count but fewer than ten. This chain uses TRBV19 with TRBJ1-1; tentatively, D is TRBD1 (5 bases). Germline V lookup: CDR1 LNHDA, CDR2 SQIVND (reference sequence). The V gene lost 6 bases and the J gene lost 4 bases, with 9 bases spanning the gap. The CDR3 consists of 12 residues. This chain's CDR3 is CASRQGGTEAFF. CDR3 DNA: TGTGCCAGTAGGCAGGGTGGCACTGAAGCTTTCTTT.

This sequence joins TRBV7-6 and TRBJ2-5, with TRBD2 identical over 12 bases. CDR3 length equals 16 residues. With 3 bases clipped from V and 1 base from J, the junction kept 3 bases outside the gene matches. Germline V gene sequence: CDR1 SGHVS, CDR2 FNYEAQ. DNA for the CDR3: TGTGCCAGCAGCTTGACTAGCGGGGGACTCCAAGAGACCCAGTACTTC. The encoded protein is CASSLTSGGLQETQYF.

The chain couples TRBV11-3 to TRBJ2-5, with 9 nucleotides matching TRBD2. The V and J ends lost 5 bases and 2 bases, in that order; junction bases with no gene match: 3. The germline CDR1 and CDR2 sequences are SGHNT and YENEEA. The CDR3 is 14 amino acids. CDR3 sequence: CASSVSGGQETQYF. CDR3 coding DNA: TGTGCCAGCAGCGTTAGCGGGGGACAAGAGACCCAGTACTTC.

The CDR3 nucleotides are TGTGCCAGCAGCTTAGGGGACATCTATGGCTACACCTTC. Translated: CASSLGDIYGYTF. The rearrangement joins TRBV7-2 to TRBJ1-2; the D gene is possibly TRBD1 (6 bases). Germline V gives CDR1 SGHTA, CDR2 FQGNSA. V was cut by 1 base and J by 4 bases, with 7 bases left in between. CDR3 size: 13 residues. The full variable domain, in which reference TRBV7-2 and TRBJ1-2 provide the parts outside the CDR3, is GAGVSQSPSNKVTEKGKDVELRCDPISGHTALYWYRQSLGQGLEFLIYFQGNSAPDKSGLPSDRFSAERTGGSVSTLTIQRTQQEDSAVYLCASSLGDIYGYTFGSGTRLTVV.

Written as DNA, the CDR3 is TGTGCCACCAGCAGAGATCAAGGGGGAAATCAGCCCCAGCATTTT. Encoded protein: CATSRDQGGNQPQHF. The rearrangement uses TRBV15 and TRBJ1-5, with D perhaps TRBD1 (6 bases). Germline V gives CDR1 LNHNV, CDR2 YYDKDF (reference sequence). CDR3 size: 15 residues. Trimming stripped 0 bases from V and 4 bases from J, with 10 bases between.

The CDR3 bases are TGTGCCAGCAGTTACAAGGGGGCAGGACAGCCCCAGCATTTT. Translating gives CASSYKGAGQPQHF. The chain employs TRBV27 and TRBJ1-5; 7 positions match TRBD1. Germline assignment: CDR1 MNHEY and CDR2 SMNVEV (reference sequence). The CDR3 spans 14 residues. V lost 4 bases, J lost 7 bases, and 7 bases stayed unmatched.

The V and J genes are TRBV6-5 and TRBJ2-1; D gene uncertain. This CDR3 is 14 amino acids long. Germline CDR1 reads MNHEY; CDR2 reads SVGAGI. The V and J ends lost 0 bases and 0 bases respectively, with 3 bases between them. The CDR3 nucleotides are TGTGCCAGCAGTTACTCGAGCTCCTACAATGAGCAGTTCTTC. Amino acids: CASSYSSSYNEQFF.

This clone was seen a few times. The J gene is TRBJ1-1, the V gene TRBV4-2; 9 bases are a match to TRBD1. Trimming at V came to 4 bases and at J to 4 bases, leaving 4 bases not matched to a gene. Per germline, CDR1 LGHNA and CDR2 YNFKEQ. This CDR3 is built from 14 residues. The CDR3 loop is CASSRGQGSTEAFF. The CDR3, as DNA: TGTGCCAGCAGCCGAGGACAGGGGAGCACTGAAGCTTTCTTT.

This rearrangement joins TRBV28 to TRBJ2-5, with 7 bases identical to TRBD2. There are 14 residues in the CDR3. Germline V gene sequence: CDR1 MDHEN, CDR2 SYDVKM. Trimming took 5 bases from V and 1 from J; bases not matched to a gene: 4. The CDR3 DNA is TGTGCCAGCAGTCCCACGGGGGGCCAAGAGACCCAGTACTTC. Protein product: CASSPTGGQETQYF. The entire variable domain, with the rest obtained from reference TRBV28 and TRBJ2-5, is as follows: DVKVTQSSRYLVKRTGEKVFLECVQDMDHENMFWYRQDPGLGLRLIYFSYDVKMKEKGDIPEGYSVSREKKERFSLILESASTNQTSMYLCASSPTGGQETQYFGPGTRLLVL.